This T cell receptor (beta chain) came from a study of technical replicates of blood from a handful of donors. Assay: immunoSEQ multiplex PCR; the TCRdb copy retains only in-frame clones and omits some. The sample contains fewer than 85,000 clones, roughly nine tenths of which appear only once. Trimming stripped 5 bases from V and 4 bases from J, with 15 bases between. The CDR3 runs 15 residues. Germline lookup yields CDR1 SEHNR and CDR2 FQNEAQ (reference sequence). This receptor was identified in a human donor in good health. Some clones in this sample may be carry-over from other donors' samples. The chain is built from TRBV7-9 and TRBJ1-3; tentative D call: TRBD1 (6 bases). Sample: PBMCs. The CDR3 reads CASSRRTGSGNTIYF. The CDR3 bases are TGTGCCAGCAGCCGGCGAACAGGGTCCGGAAACACCATATATTTT.